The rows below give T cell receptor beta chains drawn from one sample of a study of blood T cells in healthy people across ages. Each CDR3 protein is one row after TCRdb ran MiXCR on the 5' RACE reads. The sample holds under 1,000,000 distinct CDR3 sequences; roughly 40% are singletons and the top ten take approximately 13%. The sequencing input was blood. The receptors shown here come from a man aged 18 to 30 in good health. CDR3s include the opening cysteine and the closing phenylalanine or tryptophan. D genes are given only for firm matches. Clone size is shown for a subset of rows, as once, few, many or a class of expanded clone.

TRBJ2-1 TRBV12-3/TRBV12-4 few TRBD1 TGTGCCAGCAGTTTATGGGACAGATCCAATGAGCAGTTCTTC CASSLWDRSNEQFF
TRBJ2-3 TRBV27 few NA TGTGCCAGCAGTCTAGGGGGAGACGGAGATACGCAGTATTTT CASSLGGDGDTQYF
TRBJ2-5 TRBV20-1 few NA TGCAGTGCTAGTAAGGTATTCGGGGACATACTCCAAGAGACCCAGTACTTC CSASKVFGDILQETQYF
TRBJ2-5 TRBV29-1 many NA TGCAGCGTTCTCGAGGGGGGGCTATTAGAGACCCAGTACTTC CSVLEGGLLETQYF
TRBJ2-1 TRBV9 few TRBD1 TGTGCCAGCAGCTTACAACCCGGGACAGGGGGAATGGATGAGCAGTTCTTC CASSLQPGTGGMDEQFF
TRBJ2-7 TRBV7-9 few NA TGTGCCAGCAGTGAAGGGAGGTCCGAGCAGTACTTC CASSEGRSEQYF
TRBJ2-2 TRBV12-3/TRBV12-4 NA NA TGTGCCAGCAGCCAACGGGGCAGGCTGTTTTTT CASSQRGRLFF
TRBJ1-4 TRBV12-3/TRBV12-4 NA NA TGTGCCAGCAGTTTACTACTGGGTGGCGAAAAACTGTTTTTT CASSLLLGGEKLFF
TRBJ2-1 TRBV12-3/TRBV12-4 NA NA TGTGCCAGCAGGATAGGCAATGAGCGGTTCTTC CASRIGNERFF
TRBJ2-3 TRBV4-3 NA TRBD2 TGCGCCAGCAGCCAAGAATCGGCTAGCGGGGTTACAGATACGCAGTATTTT CASSQESASGVTDTQYF
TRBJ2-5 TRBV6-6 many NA TGTGCCAGCAGTCCCAGCCAGGGAAGACCCCAAGAGACCCAGTACTTC CASSPSQGRPQETQYF
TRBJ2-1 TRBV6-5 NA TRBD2 TGTGCCAGCAGATGGGCAGGCGGGGGAAATGAGCAGTTCTTC CASRWAGGGNEQFF
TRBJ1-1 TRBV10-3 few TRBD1 TGTGCCATCAGTGGAACAGGGGGTGTTAACACTGAAGCTTTCTTT CAISGTGGVNTEAFF
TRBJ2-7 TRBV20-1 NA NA TGCAGTGCTAGTGGGGACCGGAATTACGAGCAGTACTTC CSASGDRNYEQYF
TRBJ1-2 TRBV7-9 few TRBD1 TGTGCCAGCAGCCTCCGACAGGGGGCCGGCTATGGCTACACCTTC CASSLRQGAGYGYTF
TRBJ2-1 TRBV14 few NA TGTGCCAGCAGCCAGGGAGAGAGCTCCTACAATGAGCAGTTCTTC CASSQGESSYNEQFF
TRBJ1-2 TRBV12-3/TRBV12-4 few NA TGTGCCAGCAGTTTAGGCGGCTACGGCTATGGCTACACCTTC CASSLGGYGYGYTF
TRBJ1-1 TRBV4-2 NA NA TGTGCCAGCAGCCAAGATCAAGCGATCGGTCCTGAAGCTTTCTTT CASSQDQAIGPEAFF
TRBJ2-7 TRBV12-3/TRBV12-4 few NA TGTGCCAGCAGTTTATTCGGGGGGCCCCCAAATGAGCAGTACTTC CASSLFGGPPNEQYF
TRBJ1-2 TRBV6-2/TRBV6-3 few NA TGTGCCAGCAGTTCGCGGACCGGCCTGGCTAACTATGGCTACACCTTC CASSSRTGLANYGYTF
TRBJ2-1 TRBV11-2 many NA TGTGCCAGCAGCTTATTAGCCAGTTACACCTACAATGAGCAGTTCTTC CASSLLASYTYNEQFF
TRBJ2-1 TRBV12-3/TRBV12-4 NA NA TGTGCCAGCAGTTTAGTGGGGGGTTCTTGGGTCAATGAGCAGTTCTTC CASSLVGGSWVNEQFF
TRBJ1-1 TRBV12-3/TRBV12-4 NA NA TGTACCAGCAGACTACAGGTAAACACTGAAGCTTTCTTT CTSRLQVNTEAFF
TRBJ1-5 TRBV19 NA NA TGTGCCAGTAGTATTCGGGGCACCCTTAGCAATCAGCCCCAGCATTTT CASSIRGTLSNQPQHF
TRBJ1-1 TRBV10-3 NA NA TGTGCCATCAGTGAGAGCAGGAGCTCCCGTGAAGCTTTCTTT CAISESRSSREAFF
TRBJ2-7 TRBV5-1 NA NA TGCGCCGGCAGCCCTTCGACAGGAACCTACGAGCAGTACTTC CAGSPSTGTYEQYF
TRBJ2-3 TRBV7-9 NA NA TGTGCCAGCAGCTTAGTCTCCCGGGGCACAGATACGCAGTATTTT CASSLVSRGTDTQYF
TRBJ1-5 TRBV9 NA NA TGTGCCAGCAGCGCGGGGGCCGGCAATCAGCCCCAGCATTTT CASSAGAGNQPQHF
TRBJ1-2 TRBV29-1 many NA TGCAGCGTTGAAGATATGGGGAACTATGGCTACACCTTC CSVEDMGNYGYTF
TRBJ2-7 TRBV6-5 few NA TGTGCCAGCAGTAGGGGGGCCTACAATGAGCAGTACTTC CASSRGAYNEQYF
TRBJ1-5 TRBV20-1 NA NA TGCAGTGCTAGAGATGAAAGTGGGAGTCAGCCCCAGCATTTT CSARDESGSQPQHF
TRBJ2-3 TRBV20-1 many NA TGCAGTGCTAGCACGGTCATTGGGTGGGCAGATACGCAGTATTTT CSASTVIGWADTQYF
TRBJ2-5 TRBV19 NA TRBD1 TGTGCTACGAAATCTAGACAGGGGGTTGAGACCCAGTACTTC CATKSRQGVETQYF
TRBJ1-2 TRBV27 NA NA TGTGCCAGCAGTTTATCAAAAGGGAACATGTATGGCTACACCTTC CASSLSKGNMYGYTF
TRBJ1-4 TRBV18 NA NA TGTGCCAGCTCACCGGACGGAGGGGCGCCGTCTAATGAAAAACTGTTTTTT CASSPDGGAPSNEKLFF
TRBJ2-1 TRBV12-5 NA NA TGTGCTAGTGGTTTGGATCCCAGCAATGAGCAGTTCTTC CASGLDPSNEQFF
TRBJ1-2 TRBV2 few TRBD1 TGTGCCAGCAGTCCGGACAGGTCAAACTATGGCTACACCTTC CASSPDRSNYGYTF
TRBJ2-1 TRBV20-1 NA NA TGCAGTGCTAGAGATCCTGGGCAGTACAATGAGCAGTTCTTC CSARDPGQYNEQFF
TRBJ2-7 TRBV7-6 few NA TGTGCCAGCAGCTTAGGGGCAGCACTCCAATACGAGCAGTACTTC CASSLGAALQYEQYF
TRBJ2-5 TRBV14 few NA TGTGCCAGCAGCGCCCGAGGGGATGCTGCGGAGACCCAGTACTTC CASSARGDAAETQYF
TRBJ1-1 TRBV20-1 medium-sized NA TGCAGTGCTAGCGGCGGGATATTGAACACTGAAGCTTTCTTT CSASGGILNTEAFF
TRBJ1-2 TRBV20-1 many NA TGCAGTGCTAGGGTTACAGTGAACTATGGCTACACCTTC CSARVTVNYGYTF
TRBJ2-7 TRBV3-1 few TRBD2 TGTGCCAGCAGCCAAGATGTGGCAGATGTGTGGACTAGCTCCTACAATGAGCAGTACTTC CASSQDVADVWTSSYNEQYF
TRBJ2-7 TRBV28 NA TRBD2 TGTGCCAGCAGTGAACTTAGCGGGGGAGTCTACGAGCAGTACTTC CASSELSGGVYEQYF
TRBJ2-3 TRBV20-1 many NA TGCAGTGCTAGGGCTCCACAGGGAGATACGCAGTATTTT CSARAPQGDTQYF
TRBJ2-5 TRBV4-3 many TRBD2 TGCGCCAGCAGCCCGGGACTAGCGGGGGAATCGCAAGAGACCCAGTACTTC CASSPGLAGESQETQYF
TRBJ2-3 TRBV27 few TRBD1 TGTGCCAGCAGTTTATTACAGGGGGCAGATACGCAGTATTTT CASSLLQGADTQYF
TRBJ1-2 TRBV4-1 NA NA TGCGCCAGCAGCCAAGATGCCCTCCGGGATCCCTGGAACTATGGCTACACCTTC CASSQDALRDPWNYGYTF
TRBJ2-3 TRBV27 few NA TGTGCCAGCAGCCTCCTTGGAATTAGCACATATACGCAGTATTTT CASSLLGISTYTQYF
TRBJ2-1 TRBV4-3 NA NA TGCGCCAGCAGCCAAGATGACGGAGAGTACGATGAGCAGTTCTTC CASSQDDGEYDEQFF
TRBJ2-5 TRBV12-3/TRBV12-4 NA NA TGTGCCAGCACTGGCGGGGTACAAGAGACCCAGTACTTC CASTGGVQETQYF
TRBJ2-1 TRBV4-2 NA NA TGTGCCAGCAGCCAAACGGGTGAGCAGTTCTTC CASSQTGEQFF
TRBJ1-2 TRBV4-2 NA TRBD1 TGTGCCCGCAGCCGCGGGACAGGGGATGTGTCTGGCTACACCTTC CARSRGTGDVSGYTF
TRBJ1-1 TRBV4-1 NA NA TGCGCCAGCAGCCAAGACCCCAGGGGAGGCAGAGTGGACACTGAAGCTTTCTTT CASSQDPRGGRVDTEAFF
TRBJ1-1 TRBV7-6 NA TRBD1 TGTGCCAGCAGCTCAATACGGGACAGGATCACTGAAGCTTTCTTT CASSSIRDRITEAFF
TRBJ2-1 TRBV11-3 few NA TGTGCCAGCAGCTTATCCGGGGTGGAGAATGAGCAGTTCTTC CASSLSGVENEQFF
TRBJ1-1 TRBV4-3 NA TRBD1 TGCGCCAGCAGCCAGGGACAGGGAATGAACACTGAAGCTTTCTTT CASSQGQGMNTEAFF